The 15 T cell receptor beta chains below were found in one sample sequenced in a study of blood T cell repertoires in COVID-19. The repertoire was sequenced with immunoSEQ multiplex PCR; TCRdb's copy has only in-frame clones and lacks some. The sample comprises under 150,000 clones, just over 90% of which are singletons, and 1.8% rests with the top ten. Sequenced: peripheral blood. The receptor set was obtained from a human donor with active COVID-19. The donor label of this sample is uncertain.

This chain joins TRBV18 and TRBJ1-5; 9 bases line up with TRBD1. The CDR3 length is 19 residues. Germline lookup yields CDR1 KGHSH and CDR2 LQKENI. J lost 0 bases, V lost 1 base, and 10 bases had no gene match. The DNA of the CDR3 is TGTGCCAGCTCACCACTTAATGCTACAGGGGGCTATAGCAATCAGCCCCAGCATTTT. Protein: CASSPLNATGGYSNQPQHF.

This clone was found once. The chain joins TRBV2 to TRBJ2-2; 11 bases agree with TRBD2. Germline-derived CDR1 and CDR2 are SNHLY and FYNNEI. V dropped 6 bases and J dropped 4; count of bases not matched to a gene: 4. The CDR3 is made up of 15 amino acids. The CDR3 DNA reads TGTGCCAGCAGCACTAGCGGGGGAGTCACCGGGGAGCTGTTTTTT. Residues: CASSTSGGVTGELFF. Variable domain in full (rest from reference TRBV2 and TRBJ2-2): EPEVTQTPSHQVTQMGQEVILRCVPISNHLYFYWYRQILGQKVEFLVSFYNNEISEKSEIFDDQFSVERPDGSNFTLKIRSTKLEDSAMYFCASSTSGGVTGELFFGEGSRLTVL.

Details on this clone: The junction departs from the called germline gene at one end, perhaps through a read error. V is TRBV7-7 and J is TRBJ2-1, with D possibly TRBD1 on 5 matching bases. CDR1 is SSHAT and CDR2 is FNYEAQ in the germline V gene (reference sequence). The CDR3 is 13 residues long. The CDR3 region is CASSLAQGNEQFF. DNA for the CDR3: TGTGCTAGCAGCTTAGCCCAGGGCAATGAGCAGTTCTTC. The whole variable domain, filled in from reference TRBV7-7 and TRBJ2-1, reads GAGVSQSPRYKVTKRGQDVTLRCDPISSHATLYWYQQALGQGPEFLTYFNYEAQPDKSGLPSDRFSAERPEGSISTLTIQRTEQRDSAMYRCASSLAQGNEQFFGPGTRLTVL.

The chain has TRBV10-2 and TRBJ2-2; D is perhaps TRBD1 (6 bases). Trimming took off 3 bases at V and 3 bases at J, with 23 bases between the two ends. The CDR3 consists of 19 residues. Looked up from germline, CDR1 is WSHSY and CDR2 is SAAADI. Written as DNA, the CDR3 is TGCGCCAGCAGTGATCCCGTTGCAGGGGACGGTGTGGACACCGGGGAGCTGTTTTTT. This sequence encodes CASSDPVAGDGVDTGELFF.

The chain employs TRBV3-1 (or the pseudogene TRBV3-2) and TRBJ1-2, with TRBD1 as a possible D gene (6 bases). CDR3 length equals 15 residues. The germline V gene has CDR1 LGHDT and CDR2 YNNKEL (reference sequence). V shed 1 base and J shed 8 bases, with 17 bases lying between them. In DNA form, the CDR3 reads TGTGCCAGCAGCCAAGGCCGACAGGAGCTTTGGGGCTACACCTTC. Its translation is CASSQGRQELWGYTF.

The chain carries TRBV5-1 and TRBJ1-2, with TRBD1 matching over 8 bases. Germline CDR1 is SGHRS and CDR2 is YFSETQ. The J segment lost 3 bases and the V segment lost 4 bases, leaving 8 bases of the junction unmatched. The CDR3 is 15 residues long. CDR3 DNA: TGCGCCAGCAGCCCCGATGCAGGGGGCTACTATGGCTACACCTTC. Translated: CASSPDAGGYYGYTF.

The CDR3 sequence is CASSWNREWGTEAFF. CDR3 in DNA: TGCGCCAGCAGCTGGAACAGGGAATGGGGCACTGAAGCTTTCTTT. V is TRBV5-1 and J is TRBJ1-1; TRBD1 is a possible D gene (6 bases). The V gene's germline CDR1 is SGHRS and CDR2 YFSETQ. The V gene lost 3 bases and the J gene lost 4 bases, with 16 bases spanning the gap. This CDR3 has 15 residues. Full variable domain (remainder filled in from reference TRBV5-1 and TRBJ1-1): KAGVTQTPRYLIKTRGQQVTLSCSPISGHRSVSWYQQTPGQGLQFLFEYFSETQRNKGNFPGRFSGRQFSNSRSEMNVSTLELGDSALYLCASSWNREWGTEAFFGQGTRLTVV.

Here the CDR3 DNA reads TGTGCCAGCAGCTCGGGACTAGCGGGCGATACCTACGAGCAGTACTTC. It translates to CASSSGLAGDTYEQYF. The V gene is TRBV7-2, the J gene TRBJ2-7; TRBD2 aligns across 12 bases. There are 16 residues in the CDR3. V lost 4 bases and J lost 2; bases outside the gene matches: 6. Germline CDR1 and CDR2: SGHTA and FQGNSA.

This chain connects TRBV27 to TRBJ2-3; D perhaps matches TRBD2 (5 bases). The CDR3 loop spans 14 amino acids. The germline CDR1 and CDR2 sequences are MNHEY and SMNVEV (reference sequence). With 6 bases removed from V and 7 bases from J, the gap between germline ends came to 17 bases. CDR3 in amino acids: CASSLHQAAHTQYF. CDR3 DNA sequence: TGTGCCAGCAGCCTACACCAAGCGGCACATACGCAGTATTTT.

CDR3 sequence (DNA): TGTGCCAGCAGTTACGGGATGCGGGGGGTACAAGAGACCCAGTACTTC. Translated, it gives CASSYGMRGVQETQYF. The chain couples TRBV6-6 to TRBJ2-5; 8 bases are a match to TRBD2. V dropped 2 bases and J dropped 2; count of bases not matched to a gene: 7. CDR1 and CDR2 from the germline V gene are MNHNY and SVGAGI (reference sequence). The CDR3 consists of 16 residues.

The CDR3 bases are TGTGCCAGCAGTGAAAAGGGAGGGAACACTGAAGCTTTCTTT. It is translated as CASSEKGGNTEAFF. V and J are TRBV2 and TRBJ1-1; the D is unclear. Trimming removed 2 bases from V and 1 base from J, with 8 bases in between. Germline-derived CDR1 and CDR2 are SNHLY and FYNNEI. The CDR3 runs 14 residues.

The genes are TRBV24-1 and TRBJ2-2; D uncertain. Germline lookup yields CDR1 KGHDR and CDR2 SFDVKD. V was trimmed by 4 bases and J by 7 bases, leaving 9 bases between them. The CDR3 contains 13 residues. In DNA form, the CDR3 reads TGTGCCACCAGTGACCTACTATTCGGGGAGCTGTTTTTT. Encoded protein: CATSDLLFGELFF.

The V gene is TRBV7-2, the J gene TRBJ1-1; D is ambiguous. The CDR3 spans 13 residues. V lost 4 bases and J 3 bases, leaving 9 bases between the germline ends. Germline CDR1 SGHTA, CDR2 FQGNSA. CDR3: CASSYEVYTEAFF. The CDR3 DNA is TGTGCCAGCAGCTACGAGGTTTACACTGAAGCTTTCTTT.

The chain has TRBV7-9 and TRBJ2-5, with 8 bases matching TRBD1. From germline, CDR1 is SEHNR and CDR2 FQNEAQ (reference sequence). V was clipped by 0 bases and J by 7 bases; unmatched bases: 10. The length of the CDR3 is 16 residues. CDR3 residues: CASSLADRVQARTQYF. The CDR3 DNA reads TGTGCCAGCAGCTTAGCGGACAGGGTGCAGGCACGGACCCAGTACTTC.

This clone came up once. This rearrangement joins TRBV9 to TRBJ1-2; 7 bases are shared with TRBD1. CDR1 is SGDLS, CDR2 YYNGEE, per germline. The CDR3 has 14 residues. J lost 4 bases, V lost 4 bases, and 7 bases had no gene match. The CDR3 is CASSPTRDSYGYTF. The DNA for the CDR3 is TGTGCCAGCAGCCCTACGCGGGACAGCTATGGCTACACCTTC.